This T cell receptor (beta chain) originates from a study of blood T cell repertoires in COVID-19 (dated by TCRdb to 2020 to 2022). Study-wide context: Collaborator samples came from the United States, Italy and Spain and covered acute and convalescent phases of COVID-19. The material from the prospective study consisted of cDNA or gDNA derived from T cells, B-cell-depleted T cells, or PBMCs. A de-identified subject ID, COVID-19 status, age in years and sex were almost always included in the sample metadata. Where HLA class I and class II types were available, the types were taken from metadata supplied by the sample provider, not from assay-based typing. The repertoires were made available in a free public database intended to serve as a resource for research on the immune response to SARS-CoV-2. The samples were drawn from the first 160 participants of the ongoing ImmuneRACE study and from some 1,300 subjects provided by 6 global collaborators. Subjects who had been exposed to COVID-19, were actively infected with it, or had recovered from it provided the deeply sampled blood TCRbeta repertoires that made up the dataset.

V and J are truncated by 6 bases and 2 bases respectively, leaving an intervening sequence of 15 bases. The germline V gene (reference sequence) sets CDR1 to MNHEY and CDR2 to SMNVEV. From the cysteine through the phenylalanine, the CDR3 covers 15 amino acids. The sequence is cut down to CDR3 DNA, 45 bases in frame from base 1. Of note for this clone: The clone's antigen remains unknown. The sample holds no much larger clone one base away, and base qualities are not on file.

Participants in the prospective study were enrolled through a virtual design, were aged roughly 18 to 100 years, and lived in approximately 24 United States geographic areas. To assign participants to cohorts, the prospective study relied on clinical history that participants themselves reported in a screening survey and a study questionnaire. Each participant in the prospective study had whole blood, serum and a nasopharyngeal or oropharyngeal swab collected by mobile phlebotomists. Additional blood draws and questionnaires over an approximately 2-month period could optionally be provided by prospective study participants. Blood samples from the prospective study were shipped frozen or at room temperature prior to DNA extraction. Points the paper makes about the study in general: Clinical and demographic metadata were provided uncurated, with the amount varying by source and participant.

TCRbeta CDR3 regions were amplified from genomic DNA using the immunoSEQ Assay, a bias-controlled multiplex PCR. The source study handled its data this way. The number of nucleated cells in each sample was estimated from the amplification of reference gene primers within the assay. To quantify the absolute abundance of each unique TCRbeta CDR3 rearrangement, sequence reads were collapsed and filtered. For each sample, productive Simpson clonality was calculated as the square root of Simpson's diversity index over productive rearrangements. TCRdb limited this immuneACCESS table to in-frame rearrangements with V and J called. A share of clones is missing; checked studies link under half to unresolved V genes, and the rest is unexplained. V, J and clone size derive from that table, while D and trimming were established from the DNA sequence. Recorded for this sample are 220,000 or so clones; just under 85% of them occurred a single time. Roughly 1.3% of the sample is taken by the ten largest.

The chain is encoded by TRBV27 joined to TRBJ2-3; TRBD2 could be the D gene, as 5 bases match. This TCR was recovered from a woman between 40 and 50 years old with acute COVID-19. Sequenced: PBMCs or T cells enriched from blood (not recorded which). The sequence in DNA is TGTGCCAGCAGCGGACTCCCCCGAGACACAGATACGCAGTATTTT. This gives the protein CASSGLPRDTDTQYF.